These 2 T cell receptor beta chains originate from one sample sequenced in a study of CD8+CD57+ T cells in acquired aplastic anemia (dated by TCRdb to the late 2010s). Reads for this sample came from an Illumina HiSeq 2000. Genomic DNA served as template for TCR beta VDJ combination and CDR3 sequence profiling. TCRdb redid the processing of the public reads, applying fastp at Q25 and MiXCR, and retained in-frame beta chains. For every CDR3 protein sequence, its rows merge into one entry that carries the most common genes and DNA. The sample records 86,000 or so distinct CDR3 sequences, about 45% of which are singletons. The top ten clonotypes cover approximately 70% of the sample. The sample was sorted CD4+, CD8+, or CD8+CD57+ T cells (not recorded which) from PBMCs. These TCRs come from a human donor in good health, serving as a control.

This clonotype appeared a few times. This chain connects TRBV29-1 to TRBJ1-2; D might be TRBD1 (6 bases). The CDR3 covers 14 residues. V lost 4 bases and J 3 bases, leaving 15 bases between the germline ends. Germline CDR1 and CDR2: SQVTM and ANQGSEA. Here the CDR3 DNA reads TGCAGCGTTGTAGGGTCAGGGGTTGACTATGGCTACACCTTC. Amino acids: CSVVGSGVDYGYTF. The entire variable domain, with the rest obtained from reference TRBV29-1 and TRBJ1-2, is as follows: SAVISQKPSRDICQRGTSLTIQCQVDSQVTMMFWYRQQPGQSLTLIATANQGSEATYESGFVIDKFPISRPNLTFSTLTVSNMSPEDSSIYLCSVVGSGVDYGYTFGSGTRLTVV.

The rearrangement joins TRBV6-4 to TRBJ2-3, with 11 bases matching TRBD2. The CDR3 sequence is 16 residues long. Per the germline V gene, CDR1 is MRHNA and CDR2 is SNTAGT. Losses at the gene ends were 0 bases for V and 4 bases for J; bases not matched to a gene: 3. The CDR3 DNA is TGTGCCAGCAGTGACTCTAGCGGGAGGGCCCCAGATACGCAGTATTTT. It is translated as CASSDSSGRAPDTQYF.